This T cell receptor (beta chain) is from a study of cytomegalovirus exposure and HLA in healthy donors. Broader study findings: An analysis done earlier found most TCR beta V segments productive about 90% or about 30% of the time. Diagnosis of cytomegalovirus status made by the classifier reportedly showed high specificity and sensitivity. Accurate HLA-A and HLA-B prediction from TCR beta sequences was reported for most subjects.

This CDR3 contains 14 residues. Germline V gene data show CDR1 as SQVTM and CDR2 as ANQGSEA. The V and J ends lost 6 bases and 3 bases respectively, with 18 bases between them. This clone came up once. Antigen unknown. The PCR made use of 60 Vbeta and 13 Jbeta primers. The table came from immunoSEQ multiplex PCR; TCRdb's copy has only in-frame clones and leaves some out. The table includes about 120,000 clones, about 60% detected once. The chain combines TRBV29-1 with TRBJ2-7, with D possibly being TRBD1 (6 bases). Sequenced sample: PBMCs. The TCR comes from a man aged 40-49 years in good health and CMV-seropositive. The CDR3 sequence: CSVDFSGQGYEQYF. In nucleotides, the CDR3 is TGCAGCGTGGATTTCTCGGGACAAGGCTACGAGCAGTACTTC.